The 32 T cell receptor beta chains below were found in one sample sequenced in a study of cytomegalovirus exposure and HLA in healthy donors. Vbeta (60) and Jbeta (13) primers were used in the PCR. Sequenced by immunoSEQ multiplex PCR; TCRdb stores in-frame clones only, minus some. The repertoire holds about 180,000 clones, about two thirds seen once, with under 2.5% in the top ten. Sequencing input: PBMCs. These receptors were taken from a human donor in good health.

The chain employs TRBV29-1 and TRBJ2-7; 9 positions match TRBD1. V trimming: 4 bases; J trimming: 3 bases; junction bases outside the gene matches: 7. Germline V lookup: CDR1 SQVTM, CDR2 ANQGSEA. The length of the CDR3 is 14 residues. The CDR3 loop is CSVALADRGYEQYF. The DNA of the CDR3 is TGCAGCGTTGCATTAGCGGACAGGGGCTACGAGCAGTACTTC.

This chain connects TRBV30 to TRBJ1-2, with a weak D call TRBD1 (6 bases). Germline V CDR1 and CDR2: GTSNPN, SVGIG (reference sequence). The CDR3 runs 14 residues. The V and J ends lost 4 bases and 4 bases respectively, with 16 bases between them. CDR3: CAWTRDTQFYGYTF. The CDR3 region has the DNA TGTGCCTGGACTCGGGACACCCAATTCTATGGCTACACCTTC.

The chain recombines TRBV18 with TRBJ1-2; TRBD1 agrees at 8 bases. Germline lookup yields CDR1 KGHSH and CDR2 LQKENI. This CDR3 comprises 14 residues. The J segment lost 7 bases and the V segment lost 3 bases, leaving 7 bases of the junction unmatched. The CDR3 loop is CASSPRDRGFGYTF. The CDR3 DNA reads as TGTGCCAGCTCACCGAGAGACAGGGGTTTTGGCTACACCTTC.

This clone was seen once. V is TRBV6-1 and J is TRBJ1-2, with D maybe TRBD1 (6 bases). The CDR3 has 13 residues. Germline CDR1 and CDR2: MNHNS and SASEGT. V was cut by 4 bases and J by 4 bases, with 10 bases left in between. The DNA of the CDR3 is TGTGCCAGCAGTGTGGGCAGGGGCTATGGCTACACCTTC. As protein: CASSVGRGYGYTF.

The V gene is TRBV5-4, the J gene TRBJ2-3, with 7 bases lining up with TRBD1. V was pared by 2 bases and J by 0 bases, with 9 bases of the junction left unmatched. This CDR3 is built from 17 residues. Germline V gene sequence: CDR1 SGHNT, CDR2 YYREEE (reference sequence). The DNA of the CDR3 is TGTGCCAGCAGCTTATGGACGAGGGGGCCGAGCACAGATACGCAGTATTTT. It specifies CASSLWTRGPSTDTQYF.

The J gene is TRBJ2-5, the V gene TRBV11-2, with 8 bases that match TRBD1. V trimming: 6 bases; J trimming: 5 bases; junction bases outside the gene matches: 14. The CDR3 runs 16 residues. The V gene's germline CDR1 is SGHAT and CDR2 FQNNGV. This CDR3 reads CASRTIRGPPGETQYF. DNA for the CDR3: TGTGCCAGCAGAACTATCAGGGGGCCCCCAGGGGAGACCCAGTACTTC.

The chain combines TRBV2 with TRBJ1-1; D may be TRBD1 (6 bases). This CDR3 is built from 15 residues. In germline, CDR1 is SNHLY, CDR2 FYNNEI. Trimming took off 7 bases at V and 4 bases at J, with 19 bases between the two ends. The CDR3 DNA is TGTGCCAGCACCCCCGAGGGGGGGGTAAGCACTGAAGCTTTCTTT. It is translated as CASTPEGGVSTEAFF.

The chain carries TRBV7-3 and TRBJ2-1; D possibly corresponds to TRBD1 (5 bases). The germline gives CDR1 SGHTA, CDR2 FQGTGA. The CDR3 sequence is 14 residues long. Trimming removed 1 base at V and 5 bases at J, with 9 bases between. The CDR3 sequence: CASSLIGQDNEQFF. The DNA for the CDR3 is TGTGCCAGCAGCTTAATTGGACAAGACAATGAGCAGTTCTTC.

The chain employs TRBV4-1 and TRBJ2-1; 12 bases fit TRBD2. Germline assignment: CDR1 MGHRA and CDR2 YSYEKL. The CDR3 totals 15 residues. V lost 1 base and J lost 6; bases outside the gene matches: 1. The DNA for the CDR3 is TGCGCCAGCAGCCAAGGACTAGCGGGGGCCAATGAGCAGTTCTTC. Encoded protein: CASSQGLAGANEQFF.

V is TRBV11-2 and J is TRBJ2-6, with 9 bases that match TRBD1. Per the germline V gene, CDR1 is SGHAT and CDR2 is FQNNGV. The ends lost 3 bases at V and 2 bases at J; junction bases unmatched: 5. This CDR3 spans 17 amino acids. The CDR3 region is CASSFQDRGAGANVLTF. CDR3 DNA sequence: TGTGCCAGCAGCTTTCAGGACAGGGGAGCTGGGGCCAACGTCCTGACTTTC.

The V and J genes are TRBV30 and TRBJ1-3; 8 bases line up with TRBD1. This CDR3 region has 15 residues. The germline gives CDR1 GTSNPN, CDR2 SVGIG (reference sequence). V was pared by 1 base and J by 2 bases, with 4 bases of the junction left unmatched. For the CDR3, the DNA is TGTGCCTGGAGTGCTGACAGGGGCGCTGGAAACACCATATATTTT. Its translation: CAWSADRGAGNTIYF.

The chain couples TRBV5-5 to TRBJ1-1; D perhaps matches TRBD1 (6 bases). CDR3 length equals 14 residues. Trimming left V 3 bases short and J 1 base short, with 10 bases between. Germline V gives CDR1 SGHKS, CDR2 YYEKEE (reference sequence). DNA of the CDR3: TGTGCCAGCAGCTCCCGGGACACGAACACTGAAGCTTTCTTT. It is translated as CASSSRDTNTEAFF.

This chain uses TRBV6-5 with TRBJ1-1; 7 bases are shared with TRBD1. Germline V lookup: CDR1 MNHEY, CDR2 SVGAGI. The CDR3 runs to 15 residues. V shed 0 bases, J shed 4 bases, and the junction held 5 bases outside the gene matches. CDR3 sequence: CASSYSQGLVTEAFF. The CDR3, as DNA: TGTGCCAGCAGTTACTCACAGGGGTTAGTCACTGAAGCTTTCTTT.

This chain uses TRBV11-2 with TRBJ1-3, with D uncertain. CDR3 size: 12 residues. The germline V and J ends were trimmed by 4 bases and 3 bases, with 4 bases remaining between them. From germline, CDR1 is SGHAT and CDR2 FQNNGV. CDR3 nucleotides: TGTGCCAGCAGCTCCATTGGAAACACCATATATTTT. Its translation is CASSSIGNTIYF.

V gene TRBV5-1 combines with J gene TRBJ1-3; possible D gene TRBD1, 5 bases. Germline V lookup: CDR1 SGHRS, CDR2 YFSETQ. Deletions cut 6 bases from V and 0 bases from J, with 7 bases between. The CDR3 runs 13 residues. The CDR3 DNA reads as TGCGCCAGCAAAGACAGCTCTGGAAACACCATATATTTT. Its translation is CASKDSSGNTIYF.

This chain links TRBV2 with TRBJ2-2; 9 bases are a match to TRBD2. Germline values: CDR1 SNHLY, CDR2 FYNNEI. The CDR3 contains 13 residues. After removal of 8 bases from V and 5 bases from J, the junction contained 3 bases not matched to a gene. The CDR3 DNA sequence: TGTGCCAGCGAACTAGCGGGTACCGGGGAGCTGTTTTTT. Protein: CASELAGTGELFF.

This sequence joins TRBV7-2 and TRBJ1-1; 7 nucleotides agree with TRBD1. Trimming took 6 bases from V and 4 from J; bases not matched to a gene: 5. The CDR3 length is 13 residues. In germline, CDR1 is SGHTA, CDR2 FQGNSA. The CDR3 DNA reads TGTGCCAGCAGTCAACAGGGGACCACTGAAGCTTTCTTT. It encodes CASSQQGTTEAFF.

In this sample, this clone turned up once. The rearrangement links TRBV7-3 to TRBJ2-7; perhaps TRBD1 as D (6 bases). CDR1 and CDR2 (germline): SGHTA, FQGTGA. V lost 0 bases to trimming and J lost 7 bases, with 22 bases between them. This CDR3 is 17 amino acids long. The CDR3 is CASSLTPQGSGVGEQYF. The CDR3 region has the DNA TGTGCCAGCAGCTTAACCCCACAGGGTTCCGGAGTTGGTGAGCAGTACTTC.

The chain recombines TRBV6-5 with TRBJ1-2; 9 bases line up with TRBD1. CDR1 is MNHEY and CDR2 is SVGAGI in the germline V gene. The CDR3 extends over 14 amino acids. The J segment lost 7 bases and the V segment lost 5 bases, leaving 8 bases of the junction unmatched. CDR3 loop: CASSPRDREIGYTF. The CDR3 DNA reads TGTGCCAGCAGTCCGCGGGACAGGGAAATTGGCTACACCTTC.

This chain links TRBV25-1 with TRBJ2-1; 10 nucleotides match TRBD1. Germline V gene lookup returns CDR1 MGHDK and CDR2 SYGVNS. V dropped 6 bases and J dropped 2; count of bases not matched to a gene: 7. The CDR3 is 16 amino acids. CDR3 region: CASRIGTGVPYNEQFF. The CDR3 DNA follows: TGTGCCAGCAGGATTGGGACAGGGGTCCCCTACAATGAGCAGTTCTTC.

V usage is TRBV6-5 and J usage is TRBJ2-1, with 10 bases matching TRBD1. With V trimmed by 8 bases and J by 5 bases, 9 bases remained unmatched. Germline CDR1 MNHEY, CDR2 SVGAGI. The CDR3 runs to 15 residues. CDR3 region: CASGSHGTGDNEQFF. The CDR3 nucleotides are TGTGCCAGCGGATCCCACGGGACAGGGGACAATGAGCAGTTCTTC.

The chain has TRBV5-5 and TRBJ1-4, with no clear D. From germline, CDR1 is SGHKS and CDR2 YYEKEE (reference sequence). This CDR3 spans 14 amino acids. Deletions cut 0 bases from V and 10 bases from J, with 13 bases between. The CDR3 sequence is CASSLEQLSGKLFF. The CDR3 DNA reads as TGTGCCAGCAGCTTGGAACAGCTCAGTGGAAAACTGTTTTTT.

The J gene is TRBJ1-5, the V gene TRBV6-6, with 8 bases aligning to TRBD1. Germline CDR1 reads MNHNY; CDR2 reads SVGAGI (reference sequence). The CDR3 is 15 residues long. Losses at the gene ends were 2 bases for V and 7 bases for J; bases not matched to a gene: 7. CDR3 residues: CASSYVDRAKQPQHF. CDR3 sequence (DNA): TGTGCCAGCAGTTACGTGGACAGGGCGAAACAGCCCCAGCATTTT.

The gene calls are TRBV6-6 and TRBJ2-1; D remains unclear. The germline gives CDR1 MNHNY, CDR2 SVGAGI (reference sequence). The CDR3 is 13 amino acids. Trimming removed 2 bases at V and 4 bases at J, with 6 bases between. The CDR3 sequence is CASSYEQYNEQFF. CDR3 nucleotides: TGTGCCAGCAGTTACGAACAATACAATGAGCAGTTCTTC.

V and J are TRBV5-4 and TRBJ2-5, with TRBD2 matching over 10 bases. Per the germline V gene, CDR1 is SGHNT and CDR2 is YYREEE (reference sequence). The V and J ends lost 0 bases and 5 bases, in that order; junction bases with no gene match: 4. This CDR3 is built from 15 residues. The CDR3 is CASSLVTSGEETQYF. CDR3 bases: TGTGCCAGCAGCTTGGTAACTAGCGGGGAGGAGACCCAGTACTTC.

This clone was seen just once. This chain's CDR3 is CASSLGSGITTRAFF. Written as DNA, the CDR3 is TGTGCCAGCAGCTTAGGGTCAGGGATTACGACTCGGGCTTTCTTT. The V and J genes are TRBV11-2 and TRBJ1-1, with D tentatively TRBD1 (5 bases). V was clipped by 1 base and J by 11 bases, with 20 bases between them. This CDR3 is 15 amino acids long. In germline, CDR1 is SGHAT, CDR2 FQNNGV.

The CDR3 loop reads CASSVEQAFNEKLFF. CDR3 nucleotides: TGTGCCAGCAGCGTAGAACAGGCTTTTAATGAAAAACTGTTTTTT. The chain carries TRBV9 and TRBJ1-4; tentatively, D is TRBD1 (5 bases). The CDR3 is 15 residues long. Germline V gives CDR1 SGDLS, CDR2 YYNGEE. V was clipped by 0 bases and J by 4 bases, with 10 bases between them. Filled out from reference TRBV9 and TRBJ1-4, the complete variable domain reads DSGVTQTPKHLITATGQRVTLRCSPRSGDLSVYWYQQSLDQGLQFLIQYYNGEERAKGNILERFSAQQFPDLHSELNLSSLELGDSALYFCASSVEQAFNEKLFFGSGTQLSVL.

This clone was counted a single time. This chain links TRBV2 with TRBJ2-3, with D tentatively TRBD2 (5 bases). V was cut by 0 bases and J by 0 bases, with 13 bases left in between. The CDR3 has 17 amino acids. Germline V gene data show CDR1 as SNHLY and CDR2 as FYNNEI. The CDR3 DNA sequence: TGTGCCAGCAGTGAAGCGCGAAGGGCGGGTAGCACAGATACGCAGTATTTT. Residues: CASSEARRAGSTDTQYF.

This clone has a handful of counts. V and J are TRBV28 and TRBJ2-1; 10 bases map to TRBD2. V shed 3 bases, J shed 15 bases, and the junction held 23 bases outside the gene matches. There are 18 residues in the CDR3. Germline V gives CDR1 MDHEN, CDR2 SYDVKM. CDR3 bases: TGTGCCAGCAGTTTGGGCGAAGCGGGGGGGCTCTCGGGTACGGCAACGTTCTTC. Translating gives CASSLGEAGGLSGTATFF.

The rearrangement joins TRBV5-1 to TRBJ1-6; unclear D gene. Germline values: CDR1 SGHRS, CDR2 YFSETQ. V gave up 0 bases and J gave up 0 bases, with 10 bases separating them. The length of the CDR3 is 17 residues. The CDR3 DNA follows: TGCGCCAGCAGCTTGGTGGGCAGCCGCTCCTATAATTCACCCCTCCACTTT. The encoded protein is CASSLVGSRSYNSPLHF.

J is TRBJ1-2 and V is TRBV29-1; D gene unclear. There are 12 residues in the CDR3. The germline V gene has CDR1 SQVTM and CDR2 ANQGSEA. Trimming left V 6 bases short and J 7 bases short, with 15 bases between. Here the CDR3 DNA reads TGCAGCGTCCCCATTGGAGGTATTGGCTACACCTTC. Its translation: CSVPIGGIGYTF.

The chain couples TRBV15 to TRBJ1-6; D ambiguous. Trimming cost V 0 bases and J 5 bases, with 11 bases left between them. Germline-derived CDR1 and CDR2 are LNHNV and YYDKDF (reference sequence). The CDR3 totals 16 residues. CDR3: CATSRDPGANNSPLHF. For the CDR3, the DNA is TGTGCCACCAGCAGAGATCCGGGAGCTAATAATTCACCCCTCCACTTT.